This passage covers 25 T cell receptor beta chains from one sample sequenced in a study of post-analysis software for immune sequencing data. Study results and caveats: Patients showed TRBV5-6, TRBV5-1 and TRBV20-1 among five TRBV segments more frequent than in controls.

Unique molecular identifiers were built into the TCR beta cDNA libraries. TCRdb reanalysed the PCR reads using MiXCR and keeps one entry per CDR3 protein. Of about 200,000 distinct CDR3 sequences listed, 25% to 35% are singletons. These TCRs are of unknown antigen specificity. Sequencing was done on a sample of blood. Receptors originate from a girl aged 2 to 17 with multiple sclerosis.

This rearrangement joins TRBV5-1 to TRBJ1-4; D remains ambiguous. The CDR3 spans 14 residues. The germline V and J ends were trimmed by 1 base and 6 bases, with 10 bases remaining between them. Germline V CDR1 and CDR2: SGHRS, YFSETQ. For the CDR3, the DNA is TGCGCCAGCAGCTTGAGGACCGGCGATGAAAAACTGTTTTTT. It translates to CASSLRTGDEKLFF.

At least ten counts were recorded for this clonotype. V is TRBV2 and J is TRBJ2-7; D is undetermined. V was pared by 1 base and J by 0 bases, with 7 bases between. Germline V gene sequence: CDR1 SNHLY, CDR2 FYNNEI. The CDR3 has 14 amino acids. Here the CDR3 reads CASSEVENSYEQYF. The CDR3 DNA is TGTGCCAGCAGTGAAGTTGAGAACTCCTACGAGCAGTACTTC.

This clonotype has just a few counts. V usage is TRBV29-1 and J usage is TRBJ2-5; TRBD1 is a possible D gene (6 bases). Trimming stripped 0 bases from V and 2 bases from J, with 16 bases between. In germline, CDR1 is SQVTM, CDR2 ANQGSEA. CDR3 length: 16 residues. The CDR3 bases are TGCAGCGTTGAAGATCAGGGGAGTAGGATACAAGAGACCCAGTACTTC. Translating it yields CSVEDQGSRIQETQYF.

The chain has TRBV7-2 and TRBJ1-5; TRBD1 is a possible D gene (6 bases). Germline V gene data show CDR1 as SGHTA and CDR2 as FQGNSA. V was pared by 1 base and J by 9 bases, with 16 bases between. CDR3 length: 15 residues. The CDR3, as DNA: TGTGCCAGCAGCTTAGGTCACAGGGTATCGTCGCCCCAGCATTTT. This codes for CASSLGHRVSSPQHF.

This clonotype has at least ten counts. The chain combines TRBV20-1 with TRBJ1-6, with unresolved D. The ends were cut back, 6 bases at V and 7 bases at J, with 7 bases in the middle. CDR1 is DFQATT and CDR2 is SNEGSKA in the germline V gene (reference sequence). This CDR3 is built from 11 residues. The chain's CDR3 is CSATENSPLHF. The CDR3 nucleotides read TGCAGTGCAACTGAGAATTCACCCCTCCACTTT.

This clonotype was counted a single time. The V call is TRBV5-1, the J call TRBJ2-3, with D perhaps TRBD1 (6 bases). This CDR3 region has 14 residues. V gave up 2 bases and J gave up 6 bases, with 13 bases separating them. From germline, CDR1 is SGHRS and CDR2 YFSETQ. The CDR3 reads CASSLGDKGDTQYF. CDR3 nucleotides: TGCGCCAGCAGCTTAGGGGACAAAGGGGATACGCAGTATTTT.

The chain has TRBV20-1 and TRBJ2-3, with 11 positions matching TRBD2. V dropped 5 bases and J dropped 5; count of bases not matched to a gene: 9. Germline V gene data show CDR1 as DFQATT and CDR2 as SNEGSKA (reference sequence). The CDR3 loop spans 15 amino acids. As DNA, the CDR3 is TGCAGTGCTCGCCTTAGCGGGAGGGCCCAAGATACGCAGTATTTT. Protein product: CSARLSGRAQDTQYF.

There are a few counts of this clonotype. V usage is TRBV3-1 and J usage is TRBJ2-7; D ambiguous. Germline CDR1 is LGHDT and CDR2 is YNNKEL (reference sequence). The CDR3 spans 15 residues. The V and J ends lost 3 bases and 4 bases respectively, with 16 bases between them. CDR3 residues: CASSQVYSARYEQYF. DNA of the CDR3: TGTGCCAGCAGCCAGGTCTATTCGGCGCGATACGAGCAGTACTTC.

This clonotype came up a few times. This chain uses TRBV5-1 with TRBJ2-1; tentative D call: TRBD2 (5 bases). Trimming cost V 3 bases and J 0 bases, with 7 bases left between them. CDR3 length equals 14 residues. Per the germline V gene, CDR1 is SGHRS and CDR2 is YFSETQ. CDR3 loop: CASSWESSYNEQFF. The CDR3 coding sequence is TGCGCCAGCAGCTGGGAGAGCTCCTACAATGAGCAGTTCTTC.

This clonotype has a handful of counts. Just one base apart from a much larger clone, this may be a read error. This chain connects TRBV6-5 to TRBJ2-5; tentative D call: TRBD1 (6 bases). The assigned J gene may be wrong: the sequence end matches TRBJ2-7 better. Germline lookup yields CDR1 MNHEY and CDR2 SVGAGI. The CDR3 has 13 residues. The CDR3, as DNA: TGTGCCAGCAGGTACATTCGACAGGACGAGCAGTACTTC. It specifies CASRYIRQDEQYF.

The V call is TRBV20-1, the J call TRBJ2-1; 9 bases are a match to TRBD2. The CDR3 totals 14 residues. V dropped 3 bases and J dropped 9; count of bases not matched to a gene: 9. CDR1 is DFQATT, CDR2 SNEGSKA, per germline (reference sequence). CDR3 in DNA: TGCAGTGCTAGCGGCGGGGGGGGAAACAGTGAGCAGTTCTTC. As protein: CSASGGGGNSEQFF.

The chain has TRBV30 and TRBJ2-1; 7 bases are a match to TRBD1. Per the germline V gene, CDR1 is GTSNPN and CDR2 is SVGIG (reference sequence). The ends lost 2 bases at V and 10 bases at J; junction bases unmatched: 8. The CDR3 runs to 13 residues. The CDR3 is CAWSLRGPGEQFF. The CDR3 DNA is TGTGCCTGGAGTCTAAGGGGGCCTGGGGAGCAGTTCTTC.

The chain recombines TRBV12-3 or TRBV12-4 with TRBJ1-2; the match to TRBD1 covers 8 bases. The CDR3 extends over 12 amino acids. The ends lost 4 bases at V and 8 bases at J; junction bases unmatched: 3. The chain's CDR3 is CASSSTGVGYTF. The CDR3 bases are TGTGCCAGCAGTTCGACAGGGGTGGGCTACACCTTC.

On this clonotype itself: A single base separates this from a much larger clone, so it may be a read error. The chain combines TRBV10-3 with TRBJ2-7, with TRBD2 as a possible D gene (7 bases). The CDR3 loop spans 17 amino acids. The V and J ends lost 2 bases and 12 bases respectively, with 29 bases between them. The germline V gene encodes CDR1 ENHRY and CDR2 SYGVKD. CDR3 in DNA: TGTGCCATCAGTGAGCGGGGGCAGCGGGATTATGGAGAGACCCGGTACTTC. Amino acid sequence: CAISERGQRDYGETRYF.

This clonotype was counted many times. The chain uses TRBV6-5 and TRBJ2-1; 9 bases are shared with TRBD1. The CDR3 is 16 amino acids. In germline, CDR1 is MNHEY, CDR2 SVGAGI. J was trimmed by 7 bases and V by 2 bases; bases with no gene match: 9. The DNA for the CDR3 is TGTGCCAGCAGTTACACTGGACAGGGGTCGTGGAATGAGCAGTTCTTC. This encodes CASSYTGQGSWNEQFF.

As to this clonotype: Just one base apart from a much larger clone, this may be a read error. The V and J genes are TRBV12-5 and TRBJ1-5; 9 bases line up with TRBD1. Germline trimming cut 1 base from V and 5 bases from J; bases unmatched to any gene: 6. CDR3 length equals 16 residues. Germline CDR1 and CDR2: LGHNT and FRNRAP. The CDR3 region is CASGLATGTGYQPQHF. CDR3 bases: TGTGCTAGTGGTTTGGCAACCGGGACAGGGTATCAGCCCCAGCATTTT.

This clonotype occurred many times. The DNA of the CDR3 is TGCAGTGCTAGTCCGGCCACTGAAGCTTTCTTT. It is translated as CSASPATEAFF. The rearrangement joins TRBV20-1 to TRBJ1-1; D unclear. Germline V CDR1 and CDR2: DFQATT, SNEGSKA (reference sequence). The length of the CDR3 is 11 residues. V lost 3 bases, J lost 4 bases, and 6 bases lay in between.

This clonotype was detected ten times or more. DNA for the CDR3: TGTGCCAGCTCACCGGAGGCGGGTGTATATGGCTACACCTTC. Translated, it gives CASSPEAGVYGYTF. The chain is built from TRBV18 and TRBJ1-2; no firm D call. The V and J ends lost 3 bases and 5 bases respectively, with 13 bases between them. This CDR3 is built from 14 residues. The germline CDR1 and CDR2 sequences are KGHSH and LQKENI.

CDR3 sequence (DNA): TGTGCCTGGAGCGCGACAGGGCTCACAGATACGCAGTATTTT. Protein product: CAWSATGLTDTQYF. The gene calls are TRBV30 and TRBJ2-3, with 7 positions matching TRBD1. The CDR3 covers 14 residues. Germline loops: CDR1 GTSNPN, CDR2 SVGIG (reference sequence). The junction had 5 bases not matched to a gene; V was cut back by 3 bases and J by 2 bases.

This clonotype turned up a few times. This chain uses TRBV27 with TRBJ1-5; D might be TRBD1 (6 bases). V lost 3 bases, J lost 6 bases, and 15 bases lay in between. Germline CDR1 reads MNHEY; CDR2 reads SMNVEV (reference sequence). This CDR3 spans 15 amino acids. The CDR3 region has the DNA TGTGCCAGCAGTTTTATCCGGGGGGCGGGTCAGCCCCAGCATTTT. Translated, it gives CASSFIRGAGQPQHF.

This chain uses TRBV18 with TRBJ1-1; 7 nucleotides align to TRBD1. In germline, CDR1 is KGHSH, CDR2 LQKENI. This CDR3 has 15 residues. V trimming: 1 base; J trimming: 3 bases; junction bases outside the gene matches: 5. The CDR3 loop is CASSPLQGGDTEAFF. The CDR3 region has the DNA TGTGCCAGCTCACCACTTCAGGGGGGGGACACTGAAGCTTTCTTT. Drawing the rest from reference TRBV18 and TRBJ1-1, the complete variable domain is NAGVMQNPRHLVRRRGQEARLRCSPMKGHSHVYWYRQLPEEGLKFMVYLQKENIIDESGMPKERFSAEFPKEGPSILRIQQVVRGDSAAYFCASSPLQGGDTEAFFGQGTRLTVV.

This clonotype was seen a few times. This chain links TRBV13 with TRBJ1-2, with TRBD1 identical over 7 bases. Germline CDR1 PRHDT, CDR2 FYEKMQ (reference sequence). CDR3 length equals 14 residues. Germline trimming cut 4 bases from V and 3 bases from J; bases unmatched to any gene: 5. CDR3 in amino acids: CASSSDRADYGYTF. The CDR3 DNA follows: TGTGCCAGCAGCTCTGACAGGGCTGACTATGGCTACACCTTC.

The chain uses TRBV5-1 and TRBJ2-7; D perhaps matches TRBD1 (6 bases). The ends were cut back, 0 bases at V and 2 bases at J, with 15 bases in the middle. The CDR3 is 16 amino acids. Germline CDR1 and CDR2: SGHRS and YFSETQ. The DNA for the CDR3 is TGCGCCAGCAGCTTGGAGTACCGGACAGATGCCTACGAGCAGTACTTC. It encodes CASSLEYRTDAYEQYF.

The sample holds many counts of this clonotype. The chain carries TRBV20-1 and TRBJ2-7; the D gene is possibly TRBD2 (5 bases). This CDR3 has 15 residues. Germline V gives CDR1 DFQATT, CDR2 SNEGSKA (reference sequence). V was pared by 2 bases and J by 0 bases, with 14 bases between. Here the CDR3 reads CSARPLGGFSYEQYF. The CDR3, as DNA: TGCAGTGCTAGACCCCTCGGAGGTTTCTCCTACGAGCAGTACTTC.

This clonotype was detected only once. It may be a read error: a sequence one base away is much more abundant. V usage is TRBV18 and J usage is TRBJ2-1; 9 bases are shared with TRBD1. CDR1 is KGHSH and CDR2 is LQKENI in the germline V gene. V trimming: 1 base; J trimming: 13 bases; junction bases outside the gene matches: 11. The length of the CDR3 is 15 residues. The CDR3 nucleotides are TGTGCCAGCTCACCACGCACAGGGGGCTGGGAGACCCAGTTCTTC. Its protein product is CASSPRTGGWETQFF.